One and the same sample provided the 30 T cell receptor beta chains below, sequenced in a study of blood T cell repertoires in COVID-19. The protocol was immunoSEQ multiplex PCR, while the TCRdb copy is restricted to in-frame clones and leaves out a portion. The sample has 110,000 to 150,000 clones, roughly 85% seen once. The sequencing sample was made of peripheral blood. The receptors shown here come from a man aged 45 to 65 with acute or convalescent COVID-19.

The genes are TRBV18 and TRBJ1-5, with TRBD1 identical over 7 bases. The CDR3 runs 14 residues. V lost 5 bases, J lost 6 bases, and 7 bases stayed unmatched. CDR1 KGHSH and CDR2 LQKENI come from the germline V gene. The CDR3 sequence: CASSYLGDSQPQHF. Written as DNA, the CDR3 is TGTGCCAGCTCATACCTGGGGGACAGTCAGCCCCAGCATTTT.

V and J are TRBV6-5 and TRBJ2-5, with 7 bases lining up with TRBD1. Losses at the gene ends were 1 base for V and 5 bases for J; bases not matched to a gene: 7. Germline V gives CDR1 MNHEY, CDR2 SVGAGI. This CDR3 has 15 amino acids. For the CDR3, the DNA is TGTGCCAGCAGTTACTTAACAGGGGTTGAGGAGACCCAGTACTTC. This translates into CASSYLTGVEETQYF.

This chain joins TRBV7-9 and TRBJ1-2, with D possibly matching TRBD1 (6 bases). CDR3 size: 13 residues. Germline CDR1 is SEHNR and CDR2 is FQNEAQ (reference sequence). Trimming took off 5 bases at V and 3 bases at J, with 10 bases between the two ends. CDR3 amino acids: CASSPQGDYGYTF. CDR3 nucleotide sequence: TGTGCCAGCAGCCCACAGGGTGACTATGGCTACACCTTC.

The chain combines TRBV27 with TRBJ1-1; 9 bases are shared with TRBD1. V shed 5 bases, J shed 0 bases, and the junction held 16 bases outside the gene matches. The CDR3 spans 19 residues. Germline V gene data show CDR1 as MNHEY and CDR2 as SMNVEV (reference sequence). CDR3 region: CASSRTEIGTGQVNTEAFF. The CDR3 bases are TGTGCCAGCAGTCGAACAGAAATAGGGACAGGGCAGGTGAACACTGAAGCTTTCTTT.

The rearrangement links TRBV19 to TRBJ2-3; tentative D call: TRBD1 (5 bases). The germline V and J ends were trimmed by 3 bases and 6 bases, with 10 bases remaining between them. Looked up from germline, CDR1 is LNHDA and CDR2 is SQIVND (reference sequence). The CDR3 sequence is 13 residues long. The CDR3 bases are TGTGCCAGTAGTATTCAGGGTGTCGATACGCAGTATTTT. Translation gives CASSIQGVDTQYF. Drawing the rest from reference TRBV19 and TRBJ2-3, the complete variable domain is DGGITQSPKYLFRKEGQNVTLSCEQNLNHDAMYWYRQDPGQGLRLIYYSQIVNDFQKGDIAEGYSVSREKKESFPLTVTSAQKNPTAFYLCASSIQGVDTQYFGPGTRLTVL.

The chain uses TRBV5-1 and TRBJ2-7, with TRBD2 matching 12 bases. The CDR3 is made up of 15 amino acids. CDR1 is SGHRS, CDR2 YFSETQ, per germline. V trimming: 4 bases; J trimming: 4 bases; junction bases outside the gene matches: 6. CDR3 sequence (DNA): TGCGCCAGCAGCCCTACTAGCGGGAGGACTTACGAGCAGTACTTC. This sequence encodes CASSPTSGRTYEQYF.

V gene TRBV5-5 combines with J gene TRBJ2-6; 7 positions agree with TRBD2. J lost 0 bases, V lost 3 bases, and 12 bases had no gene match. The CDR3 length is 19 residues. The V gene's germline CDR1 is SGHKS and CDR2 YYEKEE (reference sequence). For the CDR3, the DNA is TGTGCCAGCAGCTCCATCTTCCAGCGGGGAAGCTCTGGGGCCAACGTCCTGACTTTC. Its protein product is CASSSIFQRGSSGANVLTF.

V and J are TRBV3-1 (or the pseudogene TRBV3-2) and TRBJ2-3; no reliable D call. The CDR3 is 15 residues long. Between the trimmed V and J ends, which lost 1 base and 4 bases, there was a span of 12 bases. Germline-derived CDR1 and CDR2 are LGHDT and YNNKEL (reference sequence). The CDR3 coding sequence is TGTGCCAGCAGCCAAGTGAGGCTAGGAGCAGATACGCAGTATTTT. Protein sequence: CASSQVRLGADTQYF.

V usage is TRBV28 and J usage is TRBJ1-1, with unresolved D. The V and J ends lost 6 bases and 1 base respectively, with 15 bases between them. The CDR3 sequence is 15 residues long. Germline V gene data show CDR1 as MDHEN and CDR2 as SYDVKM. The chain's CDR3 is CASRLHNRKNTEAFF. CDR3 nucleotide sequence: TGTGCCAGCAGACTGCATAATCGTAAGAACACTGAAGCTTTCTTT.

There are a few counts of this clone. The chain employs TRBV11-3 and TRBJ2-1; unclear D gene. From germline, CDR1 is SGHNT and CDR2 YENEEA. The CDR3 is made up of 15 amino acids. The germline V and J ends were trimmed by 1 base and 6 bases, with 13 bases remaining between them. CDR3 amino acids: CASSLGGQQGNEQFF. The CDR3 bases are TGTGCCAGCAGCTTAGGAGGTCAGCAAGGCAATGAGCAGTTCTTC.

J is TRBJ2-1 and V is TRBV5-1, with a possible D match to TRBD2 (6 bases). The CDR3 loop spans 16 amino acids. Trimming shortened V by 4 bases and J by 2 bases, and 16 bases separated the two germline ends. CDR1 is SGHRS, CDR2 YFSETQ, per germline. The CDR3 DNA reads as TGCGCCAGCAGCCTATACCGGGACTTTACCTACAATGAGCAGTTCTTC. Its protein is CASSLYRDFTYNEQFF.

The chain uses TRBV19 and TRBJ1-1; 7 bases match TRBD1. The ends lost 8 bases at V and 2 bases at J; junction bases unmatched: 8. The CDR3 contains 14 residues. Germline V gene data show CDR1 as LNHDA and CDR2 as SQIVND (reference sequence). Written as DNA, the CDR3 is TGTGCCAGTCGGGACAGCCAAATCAACACTGAAGCTTTCTTT. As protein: CASRDSQINTEAFF.

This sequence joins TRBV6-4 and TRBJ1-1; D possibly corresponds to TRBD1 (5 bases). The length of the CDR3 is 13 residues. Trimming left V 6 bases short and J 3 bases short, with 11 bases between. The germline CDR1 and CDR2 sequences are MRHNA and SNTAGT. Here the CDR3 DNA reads TGTGCCAGCAGCAGGGAGGAGGACACTGAAGCTTTCTTT. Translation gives CASSREEDTEAFF.

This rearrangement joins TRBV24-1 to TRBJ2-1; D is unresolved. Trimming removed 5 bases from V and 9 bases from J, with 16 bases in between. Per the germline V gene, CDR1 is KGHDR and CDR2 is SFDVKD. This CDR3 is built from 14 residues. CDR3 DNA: TGTGCCACCAGTGGGAGTAATTGGATGGGTGAGCAGTTCTTC. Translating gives CATSGSNWMGEQFF.

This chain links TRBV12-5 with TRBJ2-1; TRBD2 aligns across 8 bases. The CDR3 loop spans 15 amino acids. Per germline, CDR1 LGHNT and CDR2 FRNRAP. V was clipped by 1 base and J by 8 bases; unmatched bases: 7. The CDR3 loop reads CASGLGLAFSDEQFF. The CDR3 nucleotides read TGTGCTAGTGGTTTGGGACTAGCGTTTAGCGATGAGCAGTTCTTC.

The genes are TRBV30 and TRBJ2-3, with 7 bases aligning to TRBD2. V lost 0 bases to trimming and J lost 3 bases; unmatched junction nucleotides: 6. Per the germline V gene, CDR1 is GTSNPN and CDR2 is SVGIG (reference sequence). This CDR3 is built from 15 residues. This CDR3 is CAWSVNLAETDTQYF. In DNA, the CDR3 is TGTGCCTGGAGTGTAAATCTAGCGGAAACAGATACGCAGTATTTT.

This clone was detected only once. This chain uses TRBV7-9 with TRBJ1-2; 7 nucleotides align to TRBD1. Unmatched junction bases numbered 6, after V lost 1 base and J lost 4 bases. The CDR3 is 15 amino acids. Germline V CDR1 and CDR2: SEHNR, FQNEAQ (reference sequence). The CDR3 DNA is TGTGCCAGCAGCTTAGGGGCGGGACAGTCCTATGGCTACACCTTC. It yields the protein CASSLGAGQSYGYTF.

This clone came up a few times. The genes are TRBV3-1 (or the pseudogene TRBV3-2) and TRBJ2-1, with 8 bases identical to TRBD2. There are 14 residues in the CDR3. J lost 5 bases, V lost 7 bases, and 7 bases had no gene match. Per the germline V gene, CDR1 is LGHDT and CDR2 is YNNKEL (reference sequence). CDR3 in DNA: TGTGCCAGCAAACTAGCGGATCTAAACAATGAGCAGTTCTTC. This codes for CASKLADLNNEQFF.

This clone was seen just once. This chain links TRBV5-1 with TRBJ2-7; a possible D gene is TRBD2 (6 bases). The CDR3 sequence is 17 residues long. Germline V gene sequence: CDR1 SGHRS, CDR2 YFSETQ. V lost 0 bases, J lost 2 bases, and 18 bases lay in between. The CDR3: CASSLASGSRITYEQYF. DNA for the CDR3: TGCGCCAGCAGCTTGGCGAGCGGGTCGCGGATTACCTACGAGCAGTACTTC.

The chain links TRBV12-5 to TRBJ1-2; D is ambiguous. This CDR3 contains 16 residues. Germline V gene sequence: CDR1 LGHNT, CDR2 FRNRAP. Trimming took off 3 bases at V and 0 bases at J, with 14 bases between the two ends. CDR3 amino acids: CASGFPRDGANYGYTF. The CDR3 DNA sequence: TGTGCTAGTGGTTTTCCCCGAGACGGAGCTAACTATGGCTACACCTTC.

CDR3 DNA: TGTGCCAGTAGTAGTAGCATAGATAGCACAGATACGCAGTATTTT. The encoded protein is CASSSSIDSTDTQYF. The chain joins TRBV19 to TRBJ2-3; no firm D call. The V end was cut by 4 bases, the J end by 0 bases, with 11 bases between. Per the germline V gene, CDR1 is LNHDA and CDR2 is SQIVND (reference sequence). This CDR3 is built from 15 residues.

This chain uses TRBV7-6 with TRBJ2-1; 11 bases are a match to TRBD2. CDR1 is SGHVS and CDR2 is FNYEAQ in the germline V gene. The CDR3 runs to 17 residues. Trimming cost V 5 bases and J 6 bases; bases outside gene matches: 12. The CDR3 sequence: CASSPSSVAGGPNEQFF. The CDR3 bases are TGTGCCAGCAGCCCCTCGTCGGTAGCGGGAGGGCCCAATGAGCAGTTCTTC. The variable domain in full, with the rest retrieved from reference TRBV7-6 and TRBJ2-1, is GAGVSQSPRYKVTKRGQDVALRCDPISGHVSLYWYRQALGQGPEFLTYFNYEAQQDKSGLPNDRFSAERPEGSISTLTIQRTEQRDSAMYRCASSPSSVAGGPNEQFFGPGTRLTVL.

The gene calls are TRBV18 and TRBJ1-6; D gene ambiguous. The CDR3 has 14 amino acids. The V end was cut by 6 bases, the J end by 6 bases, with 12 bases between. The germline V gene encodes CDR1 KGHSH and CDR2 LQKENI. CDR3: CASSPEAFNSPLHF. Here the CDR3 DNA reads TGTGCCAGCTCTCCCGAAGCCTTTAATTCACCCCTCCACTTT.

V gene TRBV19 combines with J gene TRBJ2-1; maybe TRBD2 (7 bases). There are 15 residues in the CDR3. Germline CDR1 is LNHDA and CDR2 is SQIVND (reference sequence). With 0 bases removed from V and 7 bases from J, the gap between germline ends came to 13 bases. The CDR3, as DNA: TGTGCCAGTAGTATAGATACCCGGGGGGCGAATGAGCAGTTCTTC. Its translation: CASSIDTRGANEQFF.

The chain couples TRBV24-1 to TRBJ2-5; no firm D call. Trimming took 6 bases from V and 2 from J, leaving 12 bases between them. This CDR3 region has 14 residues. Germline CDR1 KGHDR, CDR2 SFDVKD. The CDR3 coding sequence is TGTGCCACCAGTTCAGCGACGCTACAAGAGACCCAGTACTTC. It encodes CATSSATLQETQYF.

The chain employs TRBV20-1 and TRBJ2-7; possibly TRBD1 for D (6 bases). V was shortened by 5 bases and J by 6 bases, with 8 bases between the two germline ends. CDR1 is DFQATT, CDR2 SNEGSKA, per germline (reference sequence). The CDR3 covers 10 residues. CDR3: CSALQGEQYF. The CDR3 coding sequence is TGCAGTGCTCTACAGGGCGAGCAGTACTTC.

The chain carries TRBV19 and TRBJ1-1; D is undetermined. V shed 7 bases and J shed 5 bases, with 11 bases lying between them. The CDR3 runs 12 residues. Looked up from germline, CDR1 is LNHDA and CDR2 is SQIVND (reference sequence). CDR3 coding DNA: TGTGCCAGTAAGTGGGGAGGGACTGAAGCTTTCTTT. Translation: CASKWGGTEAFF.

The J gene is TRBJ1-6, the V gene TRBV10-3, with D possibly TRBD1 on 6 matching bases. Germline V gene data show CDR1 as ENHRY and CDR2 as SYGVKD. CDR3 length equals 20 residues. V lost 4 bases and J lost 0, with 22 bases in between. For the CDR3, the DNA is TGTGCCATCAGTGGTTCTCCCGGACAGTCGGCGAGCTCCTATAATTCACCCCTCCACTTT. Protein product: CAISGSPGQSASSYNSPLHF.

The CDR3 DNA reads TGTGCCAGCAGTTTACGGGTCTCTGAAGCTTTCTTT. This gives the protein CASSLRVSEAFF. The rearrangement joins TRBV12-3 or TRBV12-4 to TRBJ1-1; D not certain. The V and J ends lost 2 bases and 6 bases respectively, with 7 bases between them. This CDR3 has 12 amino acids.

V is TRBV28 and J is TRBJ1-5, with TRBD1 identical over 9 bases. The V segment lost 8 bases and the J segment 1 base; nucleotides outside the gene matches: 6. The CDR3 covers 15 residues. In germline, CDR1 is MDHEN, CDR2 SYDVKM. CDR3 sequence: CASVPGTGSNQPQHF. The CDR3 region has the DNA TGTGCCAGCGTACCCGGGACAGGGAGCAATCAGCCCCAGCATTTT.